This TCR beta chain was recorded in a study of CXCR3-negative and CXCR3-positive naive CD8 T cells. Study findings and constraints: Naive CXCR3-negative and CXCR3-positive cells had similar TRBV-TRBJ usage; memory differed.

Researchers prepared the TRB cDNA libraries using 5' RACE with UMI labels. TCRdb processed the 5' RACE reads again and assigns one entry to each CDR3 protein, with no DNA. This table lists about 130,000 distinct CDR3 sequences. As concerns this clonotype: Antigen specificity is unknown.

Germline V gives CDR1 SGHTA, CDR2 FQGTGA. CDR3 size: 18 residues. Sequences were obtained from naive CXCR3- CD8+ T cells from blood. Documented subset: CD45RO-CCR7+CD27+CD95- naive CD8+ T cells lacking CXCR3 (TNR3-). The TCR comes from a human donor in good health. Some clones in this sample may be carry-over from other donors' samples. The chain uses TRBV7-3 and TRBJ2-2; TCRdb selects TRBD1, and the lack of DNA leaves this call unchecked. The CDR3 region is CASSSLDRQVINTGELFF.